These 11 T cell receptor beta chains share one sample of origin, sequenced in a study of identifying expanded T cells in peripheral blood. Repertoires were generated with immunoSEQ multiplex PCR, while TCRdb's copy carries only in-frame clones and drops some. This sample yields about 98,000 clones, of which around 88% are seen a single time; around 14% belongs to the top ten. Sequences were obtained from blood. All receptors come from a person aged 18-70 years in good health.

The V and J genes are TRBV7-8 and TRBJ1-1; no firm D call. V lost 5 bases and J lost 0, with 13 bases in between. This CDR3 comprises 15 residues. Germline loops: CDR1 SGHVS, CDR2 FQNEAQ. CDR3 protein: CASSPDISVNTEAFF. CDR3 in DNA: TGTGCCAGCAGCCCCGACATCTCGGTGAACACTGAAGCTTTCTTT.

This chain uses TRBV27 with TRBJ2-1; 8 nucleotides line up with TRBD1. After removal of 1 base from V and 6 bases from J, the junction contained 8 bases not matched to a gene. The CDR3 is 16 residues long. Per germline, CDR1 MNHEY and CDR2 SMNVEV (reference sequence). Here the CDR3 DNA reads TGTGCCAGCAGTTTATGGACCGGACAGGGTCTCAATGAGCAGTTCTTC. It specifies CASSLWTGQGLNEQFF.

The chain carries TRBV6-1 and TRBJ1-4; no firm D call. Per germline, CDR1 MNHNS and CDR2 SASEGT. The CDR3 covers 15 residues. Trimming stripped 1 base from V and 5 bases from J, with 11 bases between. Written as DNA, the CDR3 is TGTGCCAGCAGTGAAGGGGTATCCAGAAATGAAAAACTGTTTTTT. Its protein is CASSEGVSRNEKLFF.

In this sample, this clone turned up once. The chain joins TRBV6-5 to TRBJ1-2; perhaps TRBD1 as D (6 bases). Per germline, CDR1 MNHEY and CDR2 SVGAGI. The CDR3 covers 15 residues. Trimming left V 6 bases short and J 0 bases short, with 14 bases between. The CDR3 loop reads CASRPQDSSNYGYTF. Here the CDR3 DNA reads TGTGCCAGCAGACCCCAGGACAGTTCTAACTATGGCTACACCTTC.

The CDR3 nucleotides read TGCGCCAGCAGCCAAGTACGCTTCGTGGGTGATACGCAGTATTTT. This sequence encodes CASSQVRFVGDTQYF. V usage is TRBV4-1 and J usage is TRBJ2-3, with no clear D. V was shortened by 1 base and J by 6 bases, with 14 bases between the two germline ends. Germline V gene lookup returns CDR1 MGHRA and CDR2 YSYEKL. The CDR3 length is 15 residues.

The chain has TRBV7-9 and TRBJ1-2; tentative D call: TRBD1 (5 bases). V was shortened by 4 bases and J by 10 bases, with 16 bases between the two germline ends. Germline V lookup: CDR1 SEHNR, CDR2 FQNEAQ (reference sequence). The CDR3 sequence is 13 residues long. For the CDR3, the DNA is TGTGCCAGCAGCTCAGGGACGGTAGGTGACTACACCTTC. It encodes CASSSGTVGDYTF. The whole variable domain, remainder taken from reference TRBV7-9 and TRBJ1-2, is DTGVSQNPRHKITKRGQNVTFRCDPISEHNRLYWYRQTLGQGPEFLTYFQNEAQLEKSRLLSDRFSAERPKGSFSTLEIQRTEQGDSAMYLCASSSGTVGDYTFGSGTRLTVV.

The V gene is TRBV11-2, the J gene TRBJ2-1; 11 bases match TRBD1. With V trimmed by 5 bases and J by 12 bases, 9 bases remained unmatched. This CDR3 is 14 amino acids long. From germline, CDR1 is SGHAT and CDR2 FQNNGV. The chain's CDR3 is CASSQGGQGVWQFF. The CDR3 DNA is TGTGCCAGCAGCCAAGGGGGACAGGGGGTCTGGCAGTTCTTC. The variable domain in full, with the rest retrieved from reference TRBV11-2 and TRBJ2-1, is EAGVAQSPRYKIIEKRQSVAFWCNPISGHATLYWYQQILGQGPKLLIQFQNNGVVDDSQLPKDRFSAERLKGVDSTLKIQPAKLEDSAVYLCASSQGGQGVWQFFGPGTRLTVL.

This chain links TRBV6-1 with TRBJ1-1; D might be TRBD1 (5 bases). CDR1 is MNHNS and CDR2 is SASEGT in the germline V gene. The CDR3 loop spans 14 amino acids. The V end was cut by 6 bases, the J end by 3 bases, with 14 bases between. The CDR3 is CASSTLQGYTEAFF. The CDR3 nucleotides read TGTGCCAGCAGCACCCTCCAGGGATACACTGAAGCTTTCTTT.

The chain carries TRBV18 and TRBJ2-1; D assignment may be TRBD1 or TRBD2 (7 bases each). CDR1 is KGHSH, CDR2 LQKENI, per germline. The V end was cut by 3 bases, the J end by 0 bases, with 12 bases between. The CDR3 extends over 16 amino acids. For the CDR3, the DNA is TGTGCCAGCTCACCGGCGGGGGACAGCTCCTACAATGAGCAGTTCTTC. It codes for CASSPAGDSSYNEQFF.

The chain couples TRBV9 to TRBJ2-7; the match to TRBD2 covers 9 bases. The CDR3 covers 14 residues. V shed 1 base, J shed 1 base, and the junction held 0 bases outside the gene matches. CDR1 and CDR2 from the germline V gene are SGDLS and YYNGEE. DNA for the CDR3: TGTGCCAGCAGCGTAACTAGCGGGTCCTACGAGCAGTACTTC. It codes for CASSVTSGSYEQYF.

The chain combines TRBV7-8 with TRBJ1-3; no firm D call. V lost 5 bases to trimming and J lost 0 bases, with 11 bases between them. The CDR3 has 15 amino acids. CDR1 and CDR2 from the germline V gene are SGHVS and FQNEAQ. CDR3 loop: CASSPTRSSGNTIYF. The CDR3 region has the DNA TGTGCCAGCAGCCCGACGAGGAGCTCTGGAAACACCATATATTTT.